This T cell receptor (beta chain) originates from a study of response to subunit inactivated influenza vaccine. Via MiXCR, TCRdb re-called the RT-PCR reads, giving one row per CDR3 protein. The sample shows some 550,000 distinct CDR3 sequences, under 25% of them seen only once. Overall study results and limits: Few new T cells, the authors suggested, are recruited by each seasonal influenza vaccination.

Concerning this clonotype itself: What it binds is unknown.

Trimming took 0 bases from V and 1 from J, leaving 10 bases between them. There are 16 residues in the CDR3. The V gene's germline CDR1 is MNHEY and CDR2 SVGEGT. The sample was also reused in another study, on T cells expressing NK-cell markers. This second study notes: UMIs were included in TCR beta cDNA generated by 5'RACE template switching. Among the eight sequenced donors, seven tested HCMV-seropositive and one tested seronegative.

This sample comprised CD4+ T cells sorted from PBMCs, obtained 12 days after vaccination. The source of this sequence is a man aged 50 or older who received an inactivated influenza vaccine. This rearrangement joins TRBV6-2 or TRBV6-3 to TRBJ1-5, with D perhaps matching TRBD1 (5 bases). CDR3 region: CASSYSGARSNQPQHF. CDR3 bases: TGTGCCAGCAGTTACTCAGGGGCGCGGAGCAATCAGCCCCAGCATTTT.